This T cell receptor (beta chain) was recovered during a study of T cells in Graves' hyperthyroidism and ophthalmopathy. The CDR3 covers 14 residues. The ends lost 3 bases at V and 5 bases at J; junction bases unmatched: 5. Germline V lookup: CDR1 DFQATT, CDR2 SNEGSKA (reference sequence). TCR beta CDR3 regions were amplified from RNA. The TCR CDR3 first-round RT-PCR relied on the HTBI primer set. Via MiXCR, TCRdb re-called the multiplex PCR reads, giving one row per CDR3 protein. Here the sample spans hundreds of thousands of distinct CDR3 sequences, roughly 25% being singletons. The source of this sequence is a man between 45 and 60 years old with Graves' hyperthyroidism. The sequenced sample consisted of blood. The gene calls are TRBV20-1 and TRBJ2-5; TRBD2 aligns across 11 bases. The CDR3 protein is CSASTSGRPETQYF. The CDR3 region has the DNA TGCAGTGCTAGCACTAGCGGGAGACCGGAGACCCAGTACTTC.